These 14 T cell receptor beta chains were all obtained from the same sample, sequenced in a study of cytomegalovirus exposure and HLA in healthy donors. Primers for the PCR totalled 60 Vbeta and 13 Jbeta. Profiling relied on immunoSEQ multiplex PCR, and the TCRdb table lists in-frame clones only, not all of them. The table records roughly 120,000 clones, less than 90% of them present only once. The sequencing sample was made of PBMCs. Source of these receptors: a man aged 50 or older in good health and CMV-seronegative.

This rearrangement joins TRBV27 to TRBJ2-5; the D gene is possibly TRBD2 (6 bases). Matching the DNA end better, TRBJ2-7 makes the J call doubtful. Looked up from germline, CDR1 is MNHEY and CDR2 is SMNVEV (reference sequence). The CDR3 has 15 amino acids. CDR3 sequence: CASSLSGTADYEQYF. The CDR3 bases are TGTGCCAGCAGTTTATCCGGGACTGCTGACTACGAGCAGTACTTC.

The chain has TRBV2 and TRBJ2-3; 8 positions agree with TRBD2. The CDR3 is 14 residues long. Germline CDR1 is SNHLY and CDR2 is FYNNEI. Losses at the gene ends were 3 bases for V and 6 bases for J; bases not matched to a gene: 5. The CDR3 DNA follows: TGTGCCAGCAGTGAGGAACGGGGGGGGGATACGCAGTATTTT. Encoded protein: CASSEERGGDTQYF.

The chain combines TRBV28 with TRBJ1-2; 8 positions agree with TRBD1. Germline lookup yields CDR1 MDHEN and CDR2 SYDVKM. The CDR3 covers 12 residues. V lost 5 bases, J lost 8 bases, and 4 bases stayed unmatched. The CDR3 is CASSARDRGYTF. CDR3 nucleotides: TGTGCCAGCAGTGCCCGGGACAGGGGCTACACCTTC.

This chain connects TRBV9 to TRBJ2-3; TRBD2 matches at 8 bases. The J segment lost 4 bases and the V segment lost 4 bases, leaving 5 bases of the junction unmatched. This CDR3 contains 14 residues. CDR1 and CDR2 (germline): SGDLS, YYNGEE. Written as DNA, the CDR3 is TGTGCCAGCAGCCTCCGGGGGGGCCCAGATACGCAGTATTTT. It codes for CASSLRGGPDTQYF.

CDR3 nucleotide sequence: TGTGCCAGCAGTGAAGAGCGGAGCTCCTACAATGAGCAGTTCTTC. Its protein product is CASSEERSSYNEQFF. The V call is TRBV6-1, the J call TRBJ2-1; D is possibly TRBD2 (5 bases). The CDR3 totals 15 residues. Germline V gives CDR1 MNHNS, CDR2 SASEGT. The V end was cut by 1 base, the J end by 0 bases, with 7 bases between.

This clone has only one observation. The chain joins TRBV7-3 to TRBJ2-2, with 9 bases identical to TRBD1. Trimming cost V 5 bases and J 6 bases; bases outside gene matches: 4. The CDR3 extends over 14 amino acids. Germline values: CDR1 SGHTA, CDR2 FQGTGA. The CDR3 spells CASSMTGGSGELFF. The CDR3 nucleotides read TGTGCCAGCAGCATGACAGGGGGGTCCGGGGAGCTGTTTTTT.

V gene TRBV29-1 combines with J gene TRBJ2-3; D is undetermined. This CDR3 has 14 residues. Trimming stripped 6 bases from V and 3 bases from J, with 16 bases between. Germline CDR1 SQVTM, CDR2 ANQGSEA. DNA of the CDR3: TGCAGCGTCGCGATGCAATCTAGGACAGATACGCAGTATTTT. Translating gives CSVAMQSRTDTQYF.

The genes are TRBV11-3 and TRBJ2-2; 8 nucleotides match TRBD2. Germline-derived CDR1 and CDR2 are SGHNT and YENEEA. The CDR3 has 17 residues. Unmatched junction bases numbered 9, after V lost 1 base and J lost 5 bases. CDR3 amino acids: CASSLVGTSSETGELFF. The CDR3 DNA reads as TGTGCCAGCAGCTTAGTAGGGACTAGTTCGGAGACCGGGGAGCTGTTTTTT.

This chain links TRBV19 with TRBJ2-5; no reliable D call. This CDR3 is built from 13 residues. Germline V CDR1 and CDR2: LNHDA, SQIVND (reference sequence). Trimming stripped 4 bases from V and 4 bases from J, with 10 bases between. The CDR3, as DNA: TGTGCCAGTAGTACCGCAGGTACAGAGACCCAGTACTTC. Translating gives CASSTAGTETQYF.

The chain couples TRBV6-5 to TRBJ2-3; TRBD1 matches 7 bases. V lost 5 bases to trimming and J lost 5 bases; unmatched junction nucleotides: 7. Germline V CDR1 and CDR2: MNHEY, SVGAGI. This CDR3 is built from 14 residues. For the CDR3, the DNA is TGTGCCAGCAGTCTTCAGGGGGTTGGAGATACGCAGTATTTT. It specifies CASSLQGVGDTQYF.

The V gene is TRBV7-9, the J gene TRBJ2-5; 9 bases line up with TRBD1. V shed 5 bases and J 3 bases; nucleotides not matched to a gene: 4. The CDR3 extends over 14 amino acids. CDR1 and CDR2 (germline): SEHNR, FQNEAQ (reference sequence). The CDR3 DNA reads as TGTGCCAGCAGCGCCCGGGACAGGGAAGAGACCCAGTACTTC. This codes for CASSARDREETQYF.

The chain is built from TRBV7-2 and TRBJ2-1; 13 bases map to TRBD2. The length of the CDR3 is 17 residues. V shed 7 bases, J shed 4 bases, and the junction held 10 bases outside the gene matches. Germline V gene data show CDR1 as SGHTA and CDR2 as FQGNSA. The CDR3 DNA sequence: TGTGCCAGCAACCAAAGGGGACTAGCGGGGACATACAATGAGCAGTTCTTC. Protein: CASNQRGLAGTYNEQFF.

The chain has TRBV19 and TRBJ2-7; 12 bases are a match to TRBD2. V lost 5 bases and J lost 4; bases outside the gene matches: 15. Germline CDR1 is LNHDA and CDR2 is SQIVND (reference sequence). This CDR3 is built from 18 residues. CDR3 DNA: TGTGCCAGTAGTCCACTCTACCGACTAGCGGGAGTGTCTTACGAGCAGTACTTC. This sequence encodes CASSPLYRLAGVSYEQYF.

This clone was counted a few times. The V gene is TRBV7-3, the J gene TRBJ2-5; TRBD2 matches at 7 bases. This CDR3 is built from 14 residues. Trimming at V came to 1 base and at J to 4 bases, leaving 3 bases not matched to a gene. Germline assignment: CDR1 SGHTA and CDR2 FQGTGA. Here the CDR3 DNA reads TGTGCCAGCAGCTTAAATGGGAGGGGAGAGACCCAGTACTTC. This sequence encodes CASSLNGRGETQYF.